This TCR beta chain stems from a study of blood T cell repertoires in COVID-19. Study-level information: Both acute and convalescent COVID-19 samples were obtained from the United States, Italy and Spain. PBMCs, B-cell-depleted T cells, or T cells provided the cDNA or gDNA that made up the material.

In the original analysis: By means of reference gene primer amplification, nucleated cell counts were estimated. Produced via immunoSEQ multiplex PCR; TCRdb's table is partial and in-frame only. V, J and clone size reflect that table, while D and trimming were determined from the DNA. Altogether 25,000 to 30,000 clones are present, roughly 88% being singletons, with the ten largest covering 5.5% to 7.5%. Trimming removed 2 bases from V and 3 bases from J; junction bases left unmatched: 6. Germline loops: CDR1 MDHEN, CDR2 SYDVKM. The CDR3 contains 16 residues. This TCR was sampled from a human donor in a cohort sampled during active COVID-19. The chain recombines TRBV28 with TRBJ2-1; 8 bases map to TRBD2. The specimen was peripheral blood. The CDR3 protein is CASSLLTGGIYNEQFF. In DNA form, the CDR3 reads TGTGCCAGCAGTTTACTGACGGGGGGGATCTACAATGAGCAGTTCTTC.